This T cell receptor beta chain was captured in a study of T cells after yellow fever vaccination. Regarding the study as a whole: Among all clonotypes, a small share was observed in both CD4 and CD8 compartments. When the response was secondary, it was weaker but reached its peak faster, day 5 versus 15. Detected again after the booster were most primary-vaccination clones, at 96% CD4 and 70% to 90% CD8.

This clonotype came up many times. Its antigen remains unknown. From the 5' RACE reads, TCRdb called clonotypes with MiXCR, one entry per CDR3 protein. The profile shows 140,000 to 150,000 distinct CDR3 sequences, 5% to 8% of them singletons. This CDR3 contains 16 residues. CDR1 is SGHVS, CDR2 FNYEAQ, per germline. Trimming left V 5 bases short and J 1 base short, with 15 bases between. The chain recombines TRBV7-6 with TRBJ1-3; D uncertain. The sample here was CD4+ T cells sorted from PBMCs, taken 10 days after the yellow fever booster vaccination. This clonotype originated in a man younger than 45 who received the YFV17D yellow fever vaccine. The CDR3 loop reads CASSRRPEPSGNTIYF. The CDR3 coding sequence is TGTGCCAGCAGCAGAAGGCCCGAGCCTTCTGGAAACACCATATATTTT.